The 30 T cell receptor beta chains below were found in one sample sequenced in a study of response to subunit inactivated influenza vaccine. A single record per CDR3 protein comes from TCRdb applying MiXCR to the RT-PCR reads. The sample lists hundreds of thousands of distinct CDR3 sequences; approximately 10% were seen once. The input for sequencing was PBMCs from blood, taken around seven weeks after vaccination. Receptors originate from a man aged 50 to 59 who received an inactivated influenza vaccine.

This clonotype has just a few counts. The chain joins TRBV7-2 to TRBJ2-7, with TRBD2 identical over 8 bases. CDR1 and CDR2 from the germline V gene are SGHTA and FQGNSA. V lost 0 bases to trimming and J lost 3 bases; unmatched junction nucleotides: 4. CDR3 length: 15 residues. The CDR3 DNA is TGTGCCAGCAGCTTAGCGAGGCGGGGGGACTACGAGCAGTACTTC. Its protein is CASSLARRGDYEQYF.

This clonotype was counted between two and nine times. The chain has TRBV6-5 and TRBJ2-3; the D is unclear. The CDR3 spans 14 residues. V lost 0 bases, J lost 3 bases, and 7 bases lay in between. Germline values: CDR1 MNHEY, CDR2 SVGAGI. The CDR3 DNA sequence: TGTGCCAGCAGTTACTCAGCAGATACAGATACGCAGTATTTT. Amino acids: CASSYSADTDTQYF.

This clonotype was seen more than once but under ten times. This chain uses TRBV3-1 with TRBJ1-2, with TRBD1 identical over 9 bases. The J segment lost 7 bases and the V segment lost 3 bases, leaving 6 bases of the junction unmatched. The CDR3 loop spans 14 amino acids. From germline, CDR1 is LGHDT and CDR2 YNNKEL (reference sequence). For the CDR3, the DNA is TGTGCCAGCAGCCACGGGGGACAGGGACGTGGCTACACCTTC. Protein product: CASSHGGQGRGYTF.

This clonotype was detected a few times. This sequence joins TRBV5-1 and TRBJ2-7; 7 nucleotides agree with TRBD1. The germline gives CDR1 SGHRS, CDR2 YFSETQ. The V segment lost 4 bases and the J segment 3 bases; nucleotides outside the gene matches: 10. This CDR3 is 15 amino acids long. The chain's CDR3 is CASSPGTGTDYEQYF. For the CDR3, the DNA is TGCGCCAGCAGCCCTGGAACCGGGACAGACTACGAGCAGTACTTC.

This clonotype was found many times. The rearrangement links TRBV20-1 to TRBJ2-3; TRBD1 might be the D (5 bases). CDR3 size: 14 residues. Trimming took 6 bases from V and 2 from J, leaving 15 bases between them. Germline V lookup: CDR1 DFQATT, CDR2 SNEGSKA (reference sequence). This CDR3 is CSATDPLITDTQYF. The CDR3 coding sequence is TGCAGTGCGACAGACCCCTTAATCACAGATACGCAGTATTTT.

This clonotype was recorded many times. CDR3 amino acids: CSSTSGRMDEQYF. The CDR3 coding sequence is TGCAGTTCGACTAGCGGGAGAATGGACGAGCAGTACTTC. The genes are TRBV20-1 and TRBJ2-7, with 12 nucleotides matching TRBD2. CDR1 and CDR2 (germline): DFQATT, SNEGSKA (reference sequence). This CDR3 has 13 residues. The junction had 7 bases not matched to a gene; V was cut back by 8 bases and J by 5 bases.

At least ten counts were recorded for this clonotype. The rearrangement joins TRBV7-9 to TRBJ2-1; D could derive from TRBD1 or TRBD2 (5 bases each). The germline V gene has CDR1 SEHNR and CDR2 FQNEAQ (reference sequence). The CDR3 sequence is 16 residues long. The V end was cut by 5 bases, the J end by 4 bases, with 18 bases between. CDR3 sequence (DNA): TGTGCCAGCAGCCCACGGGACGGACCAAATTACAATGAGCAGTTCTTC. Its protein product is CASSPRDGPNYNEQFF. The variable domain in full, completed from reference TRBV7-9 and TRBJ2-1, reads DTGVSQNPRHKITKRGQNVTFRCDPISEHNRLYWYRQTLGQGPEFLTYFQNEAQLEKSRLLSDRFSAERPKGSFSTLEIQRTEQGDSAMYLCASSPRDGPNYNEQFFGPGTRLTVL.

The CDR3 region has the DNA TGTGCCAGCAGCCGCTGGACTAGTGCAGATACGCAGTATTTT. Protein product: CASSRWTSADTQYF. The chain couples TRBV11-1 to TRBJ2-3; 7 nucleotides align to TRBD2. The J segment lost 4 bases and the V segment lost 5 bases, leaving 6 bases of the junction unmatched. Germline CDR1 and CDR2: SGHAT and FQDESV (reference sequence). This CDR3 region has 14 residues.

The chain links TRBV20-1 to TRBJ2-5; 9 bases agree with TRBD2. CDR1 DFQATT and CDR2 SNEGSKA come from the germline V gene (reference sequence). J lost 5 bases, V lost 2 bases, and 6 bases had no gene match. The CDR3 runs 14 residues. The DNA for the CDR3 is TGCAGTGCTAGACTAGCGGGGTCGAAGGAGACCCAGTACTTC. Translation gives CSARLAGSKETQYF.

The chain recombines TRBV15 with TRBJ2-7; TRBD1 might be the D (5 bases). This CDR3 is built from 14 residues. Germline CDR1 and CDR2: LNHNV and YYDKDF (reference sequence). V was pared by 0 bases and J by 3 bases, with 9 bases between. CDR3: CATSRDDRVYEQYF. The CDR3 region has the DNA TGTGCCACCAGCAGAGATGACAGAGTCTACGAGCAGTACTTC.

This clonotype was observed a handful of times. This chain links TRBV15 with TRBJ1-1, with D perhaps TRBD1 (5 bases). Trimming cost V 0 bases and J 10 bases, with 9 bases left between them. The germline CDR1 and CDR2 sequences are LNHNV and YYDKDF (reference sequence). The CDR3 is 12 residues long. CDR3 coding DNA: TGTGCCACCAGCAGAGAGCGGGGGGGAGCTTTCTTT. Translation: CATSRERGGAFF. Using reference TRBV15 and TRBJ1-1 for the parts outside the CDR3, the full variable domain is DAMVIQNPRYQVTQFGKPVTLSCSQTLNHNVMYWYQQKSSQAPKLLFHYYDKDFNNEADTPDNFQSRRPNTSFCFLDIRSPGLGDTAMYLCATSRERGGAFFGQGTRLTVV.

This clonotype was counted only a few times. The genes are TRBV5-6 and TRBJ2-6; TRBD1 might be the D (5 bases). The CDR3 length is 13 residues. Germline values: CDR1 SGHDT, CDR2 YYEEEE. Trimming shortened V by 2 bases and J by 14 bases, and 14 bases separated the two germline ends. Here the CDR3 DNA reads TGTGCCAGCAGCTTCTGGCAGGGTAGTTTCCTGACTTTC. This sequence encodes CASSFWQGSFLTF.

This clonotype was observed a handful of times. The chain recombines TRBV27 with TRBJ1-2, with TRBD1 as a possible D gene (6 bases). This CDR3 is 16 amino acids long. Germline CDR1 MNHEY, CDR2 SMNVEV (reference sequence). With 6 bases removed from V and 5 bases from J, the gap between germline ends came to 22 bases. The DNA for the CDR3 is TGTGCCAGCAGACCCTTCGAAGGGGGGGTGGATTATGGCTACACCTTC. Protein product: CASRPFEGGVDYGYTF.

This clonotype was observed many times. J is TRBJ2-2 and V is TRBV6-1; 7 positions agree with TRBD1. Germline V gene data show CDR1 as MNHNS and CDR2 as SASEGT. J was trimmed by 3 bases and V by 6 bases; bases with no gene match: 7. The CDR3 contains 15 residues. CDR3 bases: TGTGCCAGCAGCCTCTGGGACAGAGACACCGGGGAGCTGTTTTTT. Translated, it gives CASSLWDRDTGELFF.

This clonotype has more than one count but fewer than ten. This chain uses TRBV9 with TRBJ2-2; D ambiguous. V lost 0 bases, J lost 6 bases, and 3 bases lay in between. This CDR3 is 12 amino acids long. Germline V gene lookup returns CDR1 SGDLS and CDR2 YYNGEE. The CDR3, as DNA: TGTGCCAGCAGCGTAGGGCCCGGGGAGCTGTTTTTT. This gives the protein CASSVGPGELFF.

Points on this clonotype: This could be a read error, since a much larger clone is one nucleotide away. The chain couples TRBV4-2 to TRBJ2-2, with D tentatively TRBD2 (5 bases). The CDR3 loop spans 17 amino acids. Germline V gives CDR1 LGHNA, CDR2 YNFKEQ. The CDR3, as DNA: TGTGCCAGAAGCCAAGATTTGGCGGGCCCGAACACCGGGGAGCTGTTTTTT. Translation: CARSQDLAGPNTGELFF.

This clonotype was recorded a few times. The J gene is TRBJ2-7, the V gene TRBV7-9; D unresolved. Trimming cost V 1 base and J 3 bases, with 7 bases left between them. This CDR3 is built from 13 residues. CDR1 SEHNR and CDR2 FQNEAQ come from the germline V gene (reference sequence). In DNA, the CDR3 is TGTGCCAGCAGCTTAGGGGAAATCTACGAGCAGTACTTC. It encodes CASSLGEIYEQYF.

This clonotype has a handful of counts. This chain connects TRBV11-2 to TRBJ2-7, with 10 nucleotides matching TRBD1. The CDR3 runs to 16 residues. Losses at the gene ends were 5 bases for V and 2 bases for J; bases not matched to a gene: 9. In germline, CDR1 is SGHAT, CDR2 FQNNGV. DNA for the CDR3: TGTGCCAGCAGCCTAAGGCCCGGACAGGGGGCCTACGAGCAGTACTTC. This encodes CASSLRPGQGAYEQYF. The full variable domain, its missing parts supplied by reference TRBV11-2 and TRBJ2-7, is EAGVAQSPRYKIIEKRQSVAFWCNPISGHATLYWYQQILGQGPKLLIQFQNNGVVDDSQLPKDRFSAERLKGVDSTLKIQPAKLEDSAVYLCASSLRPGQGAYEQYFGPGTRLTVT.

The V gene is TRBV12-3 or TRBV12-4, the J gene TRBJ2-3; TRBD1 matches at 7 bases. J gave up 2 bases and V 4 bases, and 6 bases lay outside the gene matches. This CDR3 contains 15 residues. CDR3 nucleotides: TGTGCCAGCAGTTCCCGGACAGGAAACACAGATACGCAGTATTTT. Translated, it gives CASSSRTGNTDTQYF.

This clonotype was seen many times. V is TRBV12-3 or TRBV12-4 and J is TRBJ1-2, with 8 bases aligning to TRBD1. V was clipped by 3 bases and J by 8 bases; unmatched bases: 8. The CDR3 runs 14 residues. The CDR3 region is CASSFQGAGLGYTF. The CDR3 bases are TGTGCCAGCAGTTTCCAGGGGGCTGGTTTAGGCTACACCTTC.

This clonotype was counted between two and nine times. The V gene is TRBV7-3, the J gene TRBJ1-1; 7 nucleotides align to TRBD1. The length of the CDR3 is 15 residues. V gave up 0 bases and J gave up 0 bases; unmatched junction bases: 1. CDR1 SGHTA and CDR2 FQGTGA come from the germline V gene. The CDR3 protein is CASSLTGQMNTEAFF. In nucleotides, the CDR3 is TGTGCCAGCAGCTTAACGGGACAGATGAACACTGAAGCTTTCTTT.

This clonotype was detected ten times or more. The gene calls are TRBV20-1 and TRBJ1-6; D unclear. The CDR3 runs 11 residues. V was shortened by 0 bases and J by 12 bases, with 6 bases between the two germline ends. CDR1 is DFQATT, CDR2 SNEGSKA, per germline (reference sequence). The CDR3 sequence is CSAREAKPLHF. The CDR3 region has the DNA TGCAGTGCTAGAGAGGCTAAACCCCTCCACTTT.

The V call is TRBV7-9, the J call TRBJ1-2; D is unclear. The CDR3 contains 14 residues. Germline CDR1 and CDR2: SEHNR and FQNEAQ (reference sequence). V gave up 4 bases and J gave up 7 bases, with 16 bases separating them. The CDR3 spells CASSSGSGVPGYTF. CDR3 coding DNA: TGTGCCAGCAGCTCCGGATCTGGCGTGCCTGGCTACACCTTC.

Remarks on this clonotype: Just one base apart from a much larger clone, this may be a read error. The V call is TRBV5-6, the J call TRBJ1-4; TRBD1 matches at 11 bases. The CDR3 totals 14 residues. Germline CDR1 SGHDT, CDR2 YYEEEE. Trimming removed 9 bases from V and 6 bases from J; junction bases left unmatched: 7. The CDR3: CANSRTGGDEKLFF. The CDR3 nucleotides read TGTGCCAACAGTCGGACAGGGGGCGATGAAAAACTGTTTTTT.

This clonotype was seen more than once but under ten times. This sequence joins TRBV20-1 and TRBJ2-7; TRBD2 agrees at 9 bases. Losses at the gene ends were 0 bases for V and 1 base for J; bases not matched to a gene: 7. CDR1 DFQATT and CDR2 SNEGSKA come from the germline V gene (reference sequence). CDR3 size: 16 residues. CDR3 region: CSAREIAGATSYEQYF. The CDR3 DNA reads TGCAGTGCTAGAGAGATAGCGGGAGCTACTTCCTACGAGCAGTACTTC.

This clonotype was counted at least ten times. A read error may account for a junction end that differs from germline. The rearrangement uses TRBV5-1 and TRBJ2-5, with D perhaps TRBD1 (5 bases). The CDR3 has 14 residues. Per the germline V gene, CDR1 is SGHRS and CDR2 is YFSETQ. The CDR3 loop reads CASSLAGNQETQYF. CDR3 coding DNA: TGTGCCAGCAGCTTGGCAGGGAACCAAGAGACCCAGTACTTC.

This clonotype has a count of ten or more. The chain employs TRBV5-1 and TRBJ2-3; D not certain. Germline assignment: CDR1 SGHRS and CDR2 YFSETQ. Trimming shortened V by 5 bases and J by 0 bases, and 16 bases separated the two germline ends. This CDR3 contains 16 residues. The CDR3 coding sequence is TGCGCCAGCAGGGGCTTTCGTGGCACGAGCACAGATACGCAGTATTTT. Translating gives CASRGFRGTSTDTQYF.

The rearrangement uses TRBV12-3 or TRBV12-4 and TRBJ2-3; 8 bases align to TRBD1. After removal of 3 bases from V and 3 bases from J, the junction contained 5 bases not matched to a gene. This CDR3 is 15 amino acids long. As DNA, the CDR3 is TGTGCCAGCAGTTTTTTGCAGGGGGCTACAGATACGCAGTATTTT. Translated: CASSFLQGATDTQYF.

This clonotype was seen at least ten times. V is TRBV29-1 and J is TRBJ1-1; tentatively, D is TRBD1 (6 bases). The CDR3 runs to 12 residues. CDR1 is SQVTM, CDR2 ANQGSEA, per germline. V was cut by 4 bases and J by 3 bases, with 9 bases left in between. CDR3 DNA: TGCAGCGTTGGGGGGGGCCACACTGAAGCTTTCTTT. Residues: CSVGGGHTEAFF.

This clonotype was seen a few times. The gene calls are TRBV5-1 and TRBJ2-1; D is possibly TRBD1 (5 bases). V was shortened by 4 bases and J by 6 bases, with 17 bases between the two germline ends. The CDR3 runs to 15 residues. Germline CDR1 and CDR2: SGHRS and YFSETQ. In nucleotides, the CDR3 is TGCGCCAGCAGCCCGGACATACTCCGTCCCAATGAGCAGTTCTTC. Translated: CASSPDILRPNEQFF.